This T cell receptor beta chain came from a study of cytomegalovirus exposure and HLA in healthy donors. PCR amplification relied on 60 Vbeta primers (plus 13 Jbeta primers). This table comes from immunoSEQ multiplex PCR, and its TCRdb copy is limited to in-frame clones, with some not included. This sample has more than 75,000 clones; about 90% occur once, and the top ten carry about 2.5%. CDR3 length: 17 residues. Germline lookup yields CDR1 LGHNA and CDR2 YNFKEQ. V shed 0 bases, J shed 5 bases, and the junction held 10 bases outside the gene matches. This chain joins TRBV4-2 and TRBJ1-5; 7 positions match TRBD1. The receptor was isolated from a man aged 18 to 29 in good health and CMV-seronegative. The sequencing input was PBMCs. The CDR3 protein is CASSQDLPGQQDQPQHF. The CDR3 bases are TGTGCCAGCAGCCAAGATTTGCCGGGACAGCAAGATCAGCCCCAGCATTTT.